This TCR beta chain was observed in a study of T cell responses to AZD1222 COVID-19 vaccine. Study-wide findings and caveats: Repertoires were obtained only post-peak T cell response.

As to this clone: Its antigen is not known.

The data were produced by immunoSEQ multiplex PCR, yet TCRdb's version contains in-frame clones alone and is incomplete. The table records 150,000 to 200,000 clones, about nine tenths of them present only once. CDR3 size: 13 residues. This clonotype originated in an adult in good health. The chain employs TRBV21-1 and TRBJ2-7. TRBV21-1 is reported as a pseudogene. The input for sequencing was peripheral blood, taken on day 0 of AZD1222 vaccination. This CDR3 is CASSKSGPYEQYF. The CDR3 nucleotides read TGTGCCAGCAGCAAATCCGGGCCCTACGAGCAGTACTTC.